The 2 T cell receptor beta chains below come from one sample, sequenced in a study of type 1 regulatory T cells. Their specific antigens are unknown. TCRdb used MiXCR to reprocess the reads, holding one entry per CDR3 protein. The table lists about 68,000 distinct CDR3 sequences, roughly three fifths of them singletons. The sequenced sample was cultured T cells, either the whole culture or a sorted T cell fraction (not recorded which). Subset indicated: Tr1-enriched cell product generated in vitro against host alloantigens. These receptors all come from a human donor in good health.

The chain recombines TRBV9 with TRBJ2-7; the match to TRBD1 covers 7 bases. The V gene end was trimmed by 3 bases and the J gene end by 3 bases; junction bases not matched to a gene: 3. The CDR3 has 13 residues. Germline V lookup: CDR1 SGDLS, CDR2 YYNGEE. The CDR3 sequence is CASSGRDSYEQYF. The CDR3, as DNA: TGTGCCAGCAGCGGCCGGGACAGCTACGAGCAGTACTTC.

J is TRBJ2-3 and V is TRBV7-2; D remains ambiguous. Germline assignment: CDR1 SGHTA and CDR2 FQGNSA. Trimming cost V 5 bases and J 3 bases, with 18 bases left between them. This CDR3 has 16 residues. The CDR3 nucleotides are TGTGCCAGCAGCCTCCTCCCTCGATCTGGGACAGATACGCAGTATTTT. It specifies CASSLLPRSGTDTQYF.